Each of the 13 T cell receptor beta chains below was sequenced from the same sample in a study of T-cell memory formation after mild COVID-19. TCRdb independently ran MiXCR on the 5' RACE reads; one entry per CDR3 protein. The repertoire consists of around 510,000 distinct CDR3 sequences, with roughly 21% occurring once and the leading ten covering around 7.7%. The sample was PBMCs or a T cell subset sorted from them (not recorded which). The receptors shown here come from an adult woman who had mild COVID-19 (a few samples of this study predate the infection). Cell type and time point are not known.

This clonotype has only a few counts. The rearrangement joins TRBV5-6 to TRBJ2-7, with 8 bases matching TRBD2. CDR3 length: 12 residues. V gave up 4 bases and J gave up 4 bases; unmatched junction bases: 1. Germline V gene lookup returns CDR1 SGHDT and CDR2 YYEEEE. CDR3 residues: CASSREGYEQYF. Here the CDR3 DNA reads TGTGCCAGCAGCCGGGAGGGTTACGAGCAGTACTTC.

The genes are TRBV9 and TRBJ1-5, with a weak D call TRBD1 (6 bases). The germline V and J ends were trimmed by 4 bases and 1 base, with 15 bases remaining between them. The germline V gene has CDR1 SGDLS and CDR2 YYNGEE. The CDR3 has 16 amino acids. CDR3 residues: CASSPGWGASNQPQHF. The CDR3 DNA reads as TGTGCCAGCAGCCCTGGGTGGGGGGCAAGCAATCAGCCCCAGCATTTT.

Details on this clonotype: A read error may account for a junction end that differs from germline. V is TRBV7-2 and J is TRBJ1-3, with D possibly matching TRBD1 (6 bases). This CDR3 spans 16 amino acids. CDR1 is SGHTA and CDR2 is FQGNSA in the germline V gene. In DNA, the CDR3 is TGTGCCAGCAGCCTAGCTGCTACAGGGCGAGGAAACACCATATATTTT. Its translation is CASSLAATGRGNTIYF.

The chain links TRBV29-1 to TRBJ1-1; D is ambiguous. The CDR3 runs to 12 residues. V was pared by 6 bases and J by 1 base, with 9 bases between. CDR1 is SQVTM and CDR2 is ANQGSEA in the germline V gene. The CDR3 DNA follows: TGCAGCGTGTTACAGACGAACACTGAAGCTTTCTTT. It yields the protein CSVLQTNTEAFF. The full variable domain, rest sourced from reference TRBV29-1 and TRBJ1-1, is SAVISQKPSRDICQRGTSLTIQCQVDSQVTMMFWYRQQPGQSLTLIATANQGSEATYESGFVIDKFPISRPNLTFSTLTVSNMSPEDSSIYLCSVLQTNTEAFFGQGTRLTVV.

This clonotype was counted only a few times. This chain connects TRBV7-8 to TRBJ2-2, with 8 bases that match TRBD2. Germline V lookup: CDR1 SGHVS, CDR2 FQNEAQ. Trimming removed 1 base from V and 7 bases from J; junction bases left unmatched: 17. CDR3 length equals 19 residues. DNA of the CDR3: TGTGCCAGCAGCTTAGAATTGGCGGGGGGACCAACCGTTGTCGGGGAGCTGTTTTTT. Translated: CASSLELAGGPTVVGELFF.

Only a few counts were recorded for this clonotype. This chain uses TRBV7-8 with TRBJ2-1; 11 positions match TRBD2. This CDR3 is 16 amino acids long. The V and J ends lost 5 bases and 4 bases, in that order; junction bases with no gene match: 7. Germline loops: CDR1 SGHVS, CDR2 FQNEAQ. CDR3 loop: CASSPRLAGRYNEQFF. The CDR3 DNA sequence: TGTGCCAGCAGCCCTCGACTAGCGGGGAGATACAATGAGCAGTTCTTC. Together with reference TRBV7-8 and TRBJ2-1, the CDR3 gives the full variable domain: GAGVSQSPRYKVAKRGQDVALRCDPISGHVSLFWYQQALGQGPEFLTYFQNEAQLDKSGLPSDRFFAERPEGSVSTLKIQRTQQEDSAVYLCASSPRLAGRYNEQFFGPGTRLTVL.

In its sample, this clonotype was seen a few times. The chain's CDR3 is CASSQLAGVRFF. As DNA, the CDR3 is TGTGCCAGCAGCCAACTAGCGGGAGTGAGGTTCTTC. The chain recombines TRBV6-2 or TRBV6-3 with TRBJ2-1; 11 bases line up with TRBD2. The CDR3 contains 12 residues. Germline values: CDR1 MNHEY, CDR2 SVGEGT. The junction had 7 bases not matched to a gene; V was cut back by 6 bases and J by 15 bases.

This clonotype was recorded at least ten times. The chain uses TRBV3-1 and TRBJ2-7, with D unclear. V lost 4 bases and J 3 bases, leaving 4 bases between the germline ends. This CDR3 contains 11 residues. Germline V gene data show CDR1 as LGHDT and CDR2 as YNNKEL (reference sequence). The CDR3 loop is CASSRHYEQYF. CDR3 coding DNA: TGTGCCAGCAGCCGGCACTACGAGCAGTACTTC.

This chain connects TRBV5-1 to TRBJ2-1, with a tentative D call TRBD1 (6 bases). Germline assignment: CDR1 SGHRS and CDR2 YFSETQ. The CDR3 has 14 residues. Trimming cost V 4 bases and J 15 bases, with 23 bases left between them. This chain's CDR3 is CASSPNLGAGDPFF. For the CDR3, the DNA is TGCGCCAGCAGCCCAAACTTGGGGGCTGGAGACCCGTTCTTC.

This clonotype was counted only a few times. The chain couples TRBV6-5 to TRBJ2-7, with 9 bases aligning to TRBD1. The V segment lost 2 bases and the J segment 1 base; nucleotides outside the gene matches: 3. Germline V CDR1 and CDR2: MNHEY, SVGAGI. This CDR3 has 15 amino acids. This chain's CDR3 is CASSYAGTGSYEQYF. CDR3 coding DNA: TGTGCCAGCAGTTACGCCGGGACAGGGTCCTACGAGCAGTACTTC.

This clonotype was seen a handful of times. The gene calls are TRBV5-5 and TRBJ1-3; no reliable D call. The germline gives CDR1 SGHKS, CDR2 YYEKEE (reference sequence). V was pared by 4 bases and J by 3 bases, with 14 bases between. The CDR3 runs to 15 residues. In nucleotides, the CDR3 is TGTGCCAGCAGCCACCTATCCATCTATGGAAACACCATATATTTT. It yields the protein CASSHLSIYGNTIYF.

This clonotype occurred a few times. The chain joins TRBV7-2 to TRBJ2-5; 10 bases align to TRBD2. The V gene's germline CDR1 is SGHTA and CDR2 FQGNSA. The CDR3 is made up of 15 amino acids. J was trimmed by 1 base and V by 5 bases; bases with no gene match: 4. The CDR3 coding sequence is TGTGCCAGCAGCAGACGGACTAGCGGCCAAGAGACCCAGTACTTC. As protein: CASSRRTSGQETQYF.

Only a few counts were recorded for this clonotype. The rearrangement joins TRBV30 to TRBJ2-3, with 9 bases matching TRBD1. The CDR3 contains 15 residues. J was trimmed by 1 base and V by 5 bases; bases with no gene match: 7. CDR1 is GTSNPN, CDR2 SVGIG, per germline (reference sequence). CDR3 nucleotides: TGTGCCTGGTCCACCGGACAGGGGCGCACAGATACGCAGTATTTT. Translating gives CAWSTGQGRTDTQYF.